The TCR beta chain under discussion was sequenced for a study of cytomegalovirus exposure and HLA in healthy donors. Whole-study findings and limits: Later analysis associated a missense DCLRE1C variant with TCR beta V- and J-gene trimming.

A remark on this clone: Its antigen is as yet unknown.

Primers included in the PCR were 60 Vbeta and 13 Jbeta primers. The table came from immunoSEQ multiplex PCR; TCRdb's copy has only in-frame clones and leaves some out. The repertoire includes approximately 190,000 clones, 10% to 15% of them detected once, and less than 8.5% sits in the top ten. The CDR3 is 18 residues long. Germline trimming cut 4 bases from V and 0 bases from J; bases unmatched to any gene: 12. The V gene's germline CDR1 is PRHDT and CDR2 FYEKMQ (reference sequence). Nominal health characterized the donors when sampled, though unrecorded immune exposures were likely. The sequenced sample was PBMCs. This sequence was found in a man in his fifties in good health and CMV-seropositive. The gene calls are TRBV13 and TRBJ2-7; 10 nucleotides align to TRBD2. The CDR3 DNA reads TGTGCCAGCAGCTCCCGAGGTAGCGGGGGGCTCCTCTCCTACGAGCAGTACTTC. Encoded protein: CASSSRGSGGLLSYEQYF.